These T cell receptor beta chains were read from a single sample in a study of shared clonotypes between healthy human individuals. The method was immunoSEQ multiplex PCR; TCRdb's version includes in-frame clones alone and lacks a portion of them. The sample holds over 850,000 clones, around 78% seen once. What was sequenced was memory CD4+ T cells from PBMCs. These receptors were obtained from a man younger than 30 in good health. Some clones in this sample may be carry-over from other donors' samples. Each CDR3 is given with its conserved first and last residue.

v_call cdr3_aa
TRBV18 CASSTQGGAYEQYF
TRBV7-9 CASSLALGGRSHNEQFF
TRBV27 CASSLRTAGFMNTEAFF
TRBV5-1 CASSLEGESYNEQFF
TRBV11-2 CASSKWAGGSYEQYF
TRBV18 CASSQGAVNTEAFF
TRBV19 CASSSPRGIVGDEQFF
TRBV29-1 CSVERMNDYNEQFF
TRBV28 CASERTSGGIGEQYF
TRBV27 CASSFSREHEQYF
TRBV28 CASRSGLAGVADTQYF
TRBV11-2 CASSLVASGGRGETQYF
TRBV28 CASTRYYEQYF
TRBV29-1 CTVVNPGMNTEAFF
TRBV7-9 CASSLEVRTGIRGQETQYF
TRBV30 CAWSKTSGRSDTQYF
TRBV2 CASSPMREQSEQFF
TRBV28 CASSSPTGNTEAFF
TRBV6-1 CASIVSGTASYEQYF
TRBV10-3 CAISDGTARIRDTQYF
TRBV15 CATSTGRDGGSYEQYF
TRBV11-2 CASSLLIMGTEAFF
TRBV6-5 CASSYSAGGQPQHF
TRBV30 CAWSVDLAGLAGARGSTDTQYF
TRBV6-1 CASSVPRGGYNEQFF
TRBV7-8 CASSPRGSGSRYNEQFF
TRBV7-8 CASSLYTEQFF
TRBV4-1 CASSQATGSGANVLTF
TRBV7-3 CASSREGDLYNEQFF
TRBV2 CASSSRQADGYTF
TRBV27 CASARGIYEQYF
TRBV7-2 CASSRGQREINTQYF
TRBV5-1 CASSLDMGGYTF
TRBV29-1 CSGGTSGIYETQYF
TRBV5-1 CASSQPSGSSTDTQYF
TRBV14 CASSDDSISSTDTQYF
TRBV29-1 CSVADGINQPQHF
TRBV5-1 CASSLPLPTAGTQYF
TRBV7-8 CASSPSGAHNEQFF
TRBV28 CASRSGDQPQHF
TRBV5-1 CASSLAGQAGQPQHF
TRBV27 CASSSYPGQGTNEQYF
TRBV21-1 CASSKRGTGLNTEAFF
TRBV6-5 CASTPPGSSAYEQYF
TRBV7-5 CARSPGGQAHKPYQPQHF
TRBV7-2 CASSLGAGYNEQFF
TRBV20-1 CSARLNEQFF
TRBV28 CASTGEETQYF
TRBV2 CASIRDSFTYEQYF
TRBV4-1 CASSQTGTGSTDTQYF
TRBV9 CASSGGRLAGLGNEQFF
TRBV7-9 CASSLVTGALISYEQYF
TRBV15 CATSRVRSLNTGELFF